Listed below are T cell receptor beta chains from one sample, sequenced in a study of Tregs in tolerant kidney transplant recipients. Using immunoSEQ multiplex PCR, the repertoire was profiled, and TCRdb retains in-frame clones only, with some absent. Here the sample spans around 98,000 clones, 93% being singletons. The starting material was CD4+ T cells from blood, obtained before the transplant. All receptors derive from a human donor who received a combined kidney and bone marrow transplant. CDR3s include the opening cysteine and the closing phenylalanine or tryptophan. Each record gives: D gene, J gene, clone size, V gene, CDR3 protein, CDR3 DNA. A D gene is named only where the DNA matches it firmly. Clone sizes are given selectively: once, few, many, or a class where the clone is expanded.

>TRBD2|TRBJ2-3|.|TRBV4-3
CASSQDASGGSQGTQYF
TGCGCCAGCAGCCAAGATGCTAGCGGGGGATCGCAGGGTACGCAGTATTTT
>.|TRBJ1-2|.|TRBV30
CAWSAGNYGYTF
TGTGCCTGGAGTGCAGGGAACTATGGCTACACCTTC
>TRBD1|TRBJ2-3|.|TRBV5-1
CASSLRTGADTQYF
TGCGCCAGCAGCTTGAGGACAGGGGCAGATACGCAGTATTTT
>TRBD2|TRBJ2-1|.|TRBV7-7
CASSLASSGEQFF
TGTGCCAGCAGCTTAGCGTCTAGCGGGGAGCAGTTCTTC
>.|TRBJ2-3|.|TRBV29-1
CSFFPSSTDTQYF
TGCAGCTTTTTCCCGTCCAGCACAGATACGCAGTATTTT
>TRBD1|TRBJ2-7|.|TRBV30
CAWSYNRGPYEQYF
TGTGCCTGGAGCTATAACAGGGGACCCTACGAGCAGTACTTC
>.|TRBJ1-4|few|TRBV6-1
CASSDPGHFNEKLFF
TGTGCCAGCAGTGACCCGGGACACTTTAATGAAAAACTGTTTTTT
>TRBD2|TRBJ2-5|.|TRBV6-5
CASSYLPGGHETQYF
TGTGCCAGCAGTTACCTTCCGGGGGGGCACGAGACCCAGTACTTC
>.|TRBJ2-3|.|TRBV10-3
CAISESSVTSTDTQYF
TGTGCCATCAGTGAGTCAAGCGTAACTAGCACAGATACGCAGTATTTT
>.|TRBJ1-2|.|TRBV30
CAWSPLKQGGGYTF
TGTGCCTGGAGTCCCCTGAAGCAGGGTGGTGGCTACACCTTC
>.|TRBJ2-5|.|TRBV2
CASSEGEAETQYF
TGTGCCAGCAGTGAGGGAGAAGCCGAGACCCAGTACTTC
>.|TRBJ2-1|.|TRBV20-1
CSARTVGEQFF
TGCAGTGCTAGAACGGTTGGTGAGCAGTTCTTC
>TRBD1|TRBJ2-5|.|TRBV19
CASSASGGRGTQYF
TGTGCCAGTAGTGCCTCAGGGGGTCGGGGGACCCAGTACTTC
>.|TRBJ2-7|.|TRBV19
CASSLGTVTYEQYF
TGTGCCAGTAGCCTCGGGACTGTAACCTACGAGCAGTACTTC
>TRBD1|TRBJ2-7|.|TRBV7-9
CASSVQGDEQYF
TGTGCCAGCAGCGTACAGGGGGACGAGCAGTACTTC
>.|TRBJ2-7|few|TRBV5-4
CASSLRGQPNEQYF
TGTGCCAGCAGCTTACGTGGACAGCCAAACGAGCAGTACTTC
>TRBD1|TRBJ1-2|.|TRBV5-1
CASSLAGGAESPADGYTF
TGCGCCAGCAGCTTGGCAGGGGGCGCGGAATCGCCAGCGGATGGCTACACCTTC
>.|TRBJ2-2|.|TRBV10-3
CAISEGQTNTGELFF
TGTGCCATCAGTGAGGGACAGACGAACACCGGGGAGCTGTTTTTT
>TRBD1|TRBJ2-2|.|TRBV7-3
CASSPTGGGELFF
TGTGCCAGCAGCCCAACAGGGGGCGGGGAGCTGTTTTTT
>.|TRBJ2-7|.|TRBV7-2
CASSLTSTRGLF
TGTGCCAGCAGCTTAACCTCCACTAGGGGGTTGTTC
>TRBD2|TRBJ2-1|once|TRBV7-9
CASTKLASSYNEQFF
TGTGCCAGCACCAAACTAGCGAGCTCCTACAATGAGCAGTTCTTC
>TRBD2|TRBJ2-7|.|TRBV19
CASRGSGRAGLYEQYF
TGTGCCAGTAGGGGTAGCGGGAGGGCCGGACTCTACGAGCAGTACTTC
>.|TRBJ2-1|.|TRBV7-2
CASSSRRSSYNEQFF
TGTGCCAGCAGCTCCCGTAGAAGCTCCTACAATGAGCAGTTCTTC
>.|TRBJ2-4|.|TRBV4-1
CASSHPGGPSTAKNIQYF
TGCGCCAGCAGCCATCCCGGGGGGCCGTCTACGGCCAAAAACATTCAGTACTTC
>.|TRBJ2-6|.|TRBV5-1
CASSLDKVSGANVLTF
TGCGCCAGCAGCTTGGACAAAGTCTCTGGGGCCAACGTCCTGACTTTC
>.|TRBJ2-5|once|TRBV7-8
CASSLRVYQETQYF
TGTGCCAGCAGCTTAAGAGTATACCAAGAGACCCAGTACTTC
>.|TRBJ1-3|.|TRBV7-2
CASSLKSSGNTIYF
TGTGCCAGCAGCTTAAAGAGCTCTGGAAACACCATATATTTT
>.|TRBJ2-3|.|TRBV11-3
CASSFQGTDTQYF
TGTGCCAGCAGCTTCCAGGGTACAGATACGCAGTATTTT
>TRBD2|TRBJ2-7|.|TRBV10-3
CAMSLGLAGGSSYEQYF
TGTGCCATGAGCCTGGGGCTAGCGGGAGGTAGCTCCTACGAGCAGTACTTC
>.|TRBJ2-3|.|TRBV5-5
CASSGLSDTQYF
TGTGCCAGCAGCGGCCTTTCAGATACGCAGTATTTT
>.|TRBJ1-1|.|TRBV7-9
CASTEELSNTEAFF
TGTGCCAGCACCGAGGAGCTTTCGAACACTGAAGCTTTCTTT
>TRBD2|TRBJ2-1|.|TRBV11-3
CASSPSTAGDYNEQFF
TGTGCCAGCAGCCCGTCGACAGCGGGAGACTACAATGAGCAGTTCTTC
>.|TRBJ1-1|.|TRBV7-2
CASSLEGLPNTEAFF
TGTGCCAGCAGCTTAGAGGGACTGCCGAACACTGAAGCTTTCTTT
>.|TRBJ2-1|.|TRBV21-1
CASNHWREGEQFF
TGTGCCAGCAATCACTGGCGGGAGGGTGAGCAGTTCTTC
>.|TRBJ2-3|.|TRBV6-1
CASRRQASTDTQYF
TGTGCCAGCAGGCGACAGGCTAGCACAGATACGCAGTATTTT
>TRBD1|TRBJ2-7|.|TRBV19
CASSIDRDRPYEQYF
TGTGCCAGTAGTATAGACCGGGACAGACCCTACGAGCAGTACTTC
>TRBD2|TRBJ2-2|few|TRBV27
CASSQSREAGELFF
TGTGCCAGCAGTCAATCCCGGGAGGCCGGGGAGCTGTTTTTT
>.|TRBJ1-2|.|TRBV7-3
CASSPGQAYGYTF
TGTGCCAGCAGTCCGGGACAAGCCTATGGCTACACCTTC
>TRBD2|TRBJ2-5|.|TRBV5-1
CASTSTRGGQETQYF
TGCGCCAGCACCTCGACACGGGGGGGACAAGAGACCCAGTACTTC
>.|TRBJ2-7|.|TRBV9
CASSVGTASYEQYF
TGTGCCAGCAGCGTAGGGACAGCCTCCTACGAGCAGTACTTC
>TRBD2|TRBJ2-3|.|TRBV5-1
CASSRTSGKDTQYF
TGCGCCAGCAGCCGGACTAGCGGGAAAGATACGCAGTATTTT
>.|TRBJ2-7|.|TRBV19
CASTFPHRHGGPLSYEQYF
TGTGCCAGTACTTTTCCGCACCGACACGGGGGACCCCTTTCCTACGAGCAGTACTTC
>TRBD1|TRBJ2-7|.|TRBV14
CASSQFATGAYEQYF
TGTGCCAGCAGCCAATTTGCGACAGGGGCCTACGAGCAGTACTTC
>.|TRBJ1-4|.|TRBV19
CASSMRGNPNEKLFF
TGTGCCAGTAGTATGCGAGGGAACCCTAATGAAAAACTGTTTTTT
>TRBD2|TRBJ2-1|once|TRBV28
CASSPPSGGAQEQFF
TGTGCCAGCAGCCCTCCAAGCGGGGGGGCCCAGGAGCAGTTCTTC
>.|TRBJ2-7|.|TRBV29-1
CSVVAGQNQYF
TGCAGCGTTGTCGCGGGCCAGAATCAGTACTTC